This T cell receptor beta chain was obtained from a study of somatic mutations in cytotoxic T cells in rheumatoid arthritis. Background on the study: Before any treatment began, around 30 ml EDTA peripheral blood was collected from patients right after diagnosis. Some V beta antibody-stained T-cell populations were flow-sorted at nearly 100% purity, including V beta1+ cells sequenced for TCRB. Study-level findings and limits: For 8 of 65 patients, a single CD8+ clone accounted for more than 20% of CD8+ cells.

Sequencing was performed with immunoSEQ multiplex PCR; in TCRdb, only in-frame clones are kept and a portion is missing. The sample lists 10,000 or so clones; about 80% were seen once. The CDR3 is 17 amino acids. V lost 8 bases to trimming and J lost 3 bases; unmatched junction nucleotides: 15. Germline V lookup: CDR1 ENHRY, CDR2 SYGVKD. This clone turned up a few times. Its cognate antigen is unknown. The V call is TRBV10-3, the J call TRBJ2-3; TRBD2 matches 9 bases. The sequenced sample was CD8+ T cells sorted from blood. This sequence originates from an adult with rheumatoid arthritis. The CDR3 is CAILGGGPSGKTDTQYF. In DNA, the CDR3 is TGTGCCATCCTCGGGGGGGGACCTAGCGGGAAAACAGATACGCAGTATTTT.